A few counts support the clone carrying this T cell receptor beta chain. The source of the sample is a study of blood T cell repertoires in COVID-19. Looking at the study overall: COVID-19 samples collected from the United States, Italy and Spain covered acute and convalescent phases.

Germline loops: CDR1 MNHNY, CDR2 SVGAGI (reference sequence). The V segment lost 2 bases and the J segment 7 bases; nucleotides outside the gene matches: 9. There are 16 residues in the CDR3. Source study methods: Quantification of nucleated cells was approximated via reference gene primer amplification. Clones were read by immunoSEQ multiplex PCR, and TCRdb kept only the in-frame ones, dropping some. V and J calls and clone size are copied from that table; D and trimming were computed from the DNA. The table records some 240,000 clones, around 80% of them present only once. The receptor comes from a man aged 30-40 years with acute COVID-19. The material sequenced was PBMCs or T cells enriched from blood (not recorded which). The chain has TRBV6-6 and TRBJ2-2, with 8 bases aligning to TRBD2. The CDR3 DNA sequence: TGTGCCAGCAGTTACCGGACTAGCTTATTGAGCGGGGAGCTGTTTTTT. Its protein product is CASSYRTSLLSGELFF.